These 22 T cell receptor beta chains originate from one sample sequenced in a study of T cell changes during pregnancy in multiple sclerosis. TCRdb's table, derived via immunoSEQ multiplex PCR, lists solely in-frame clones and lacks some. The table shows under 70,000 clones, with 91% occurring only once. Sequences were derived from peripheral blood, sampled after pregnancy. Receptors were obtained from a female donor in good health, enrolled as a control in a pregnancy study.

V is TRBV19 and J is TRBJ1-1; perhaps TRBD1 as D (5 bases). The CDR3 totals 14 residues. V lost 5 bases and J lost 1, with 11 bases in between. Germline values: CDR1 LNHDA, CDR2 SQIVND (reference sequence). The CDR3, as DNA: TGTGCCAGTAGTTCGTTCGACAGGAACACTGAAGCTTTCTTT. Its protein is CASSSFDRNTEAFF.

The chain couples TRBV30 to TRBJ2-1; 7 bases are a match to TRBD2. Trimming removed 2 bases from V and 7 bases from J; junction bases left unmatched: 8. Germline V gives CDR1 GTSNPN, CDR2 SVGIG (reference sequence). This CDR3 has 14 amino acids. The CDR3 sequence is CAWSLRGVGNEQFF. The CDR3 DNA follows: TGTGCCTGGAGTCTCCGGGGGGTGGGAAATGAGCAGTTCTTC.

The rearrangement uses TRBV4-3 and TRBJ2-3; a weak D match, TRBD1 (6 bases). V was shortened by 4 bases and J by 2 bases, with 19 bases between the two germline ends. CDR1 is LGHNA, CDR2 YSLEER, per germline. The CDR3 sequence is 17 residues long. CDR3 residues: CASSPRDTSVATDTQYF. DNA of the CDR3: TGCGCCAGCAGCCCACGGGACACCTCAGTTGCCACAGATACGCAGTATTTT.

The chain employs TRBV2 and TRBJ2-5; 7 bases match TRBD1. Trimming removed 8 bases from V and 4 bases from J; junction bases left unmatched: 10. The CDR3 consists of 14 residues. CDR1 and CDR2 from the germline V gene are SNHLY and FYNNEI. CDR3 in amino acids: CASQKSTGAETQYF. The CDR3 coding sequence is TGTGCCAGCCAAAAGTCAACAGGGGCAGAGACCCAGTACTTC.

This clone has a single count. The rearrangement links TRBV2 to TRBJ2-4, with 8 bases that match TRBD1. The CDR3 is made up of 13 amino acids. Germline lookup yields CDR1 SNHLY and CDR2 FYNNEI. V was pared by 3 bases and J by 5 bases, with 0 bases of the junction left unmatched. The CDR3 here is CASSDRGQNIQYF. CDR3 DNA: TGTGCCAGCAGTGACAGGGGGCAAAACATTCAGTACTTC.

J is TRBJ1-1 and V is TRBV4-2; D remains ambiguous. Germline-derived CDR1 and CDR2 are LGHNA and YNFKEQ. Trimming stripped 1 base from V and 4 bases from J, with 10 bases between. This CDR3 contains 14 residues. CDR3 sequence reads: CASSQVIGSTEAFF. The DNA for the CDR3 is TGTGCCAGCAGCCAAGTTATTGGTAGCACTGAAGCTTTCTTT.

The chain carries TRBV6-4 and TRBJ2-1; TRBD1 agrees at 10 bases. This CDR3 spans 17 amino acids. V was pared by 1 base and J by 7 bases, with 10 bases of the junction left unmatched. CDR1 and CDR2 from the germline V gene are MRHNA and SNTAGT. The CDR3 region is CASSDFVGQGSRNEQFF. As DNA, the CDR3 is TGTGCCAGCAGTGACTTTGTGGGACAGGGGTCAAGAAATGAGCAGTTCTTC.

V gene TRBV13 combines with J gene TRBJ1-4, with D tentatively TRBD1 (6 bases). This CDR3 is built from 13 residues. Germline CDR1 PRHDT, CDR2 FYEKMQ (reference sequence). Trimming stripped 1 base from V and 9 bases from J, with 9 bases between. The CDR3 DNA reads as TGTGCCAGCAGCTTAGAGGGGGTGAAAAAACTGTTTTTT. It is translated as CASSLEGVKKLFF. Drawing the rest from reference TRBV13 and TRBJ1-4, the complete variable domain is AAGVIQSPRHLIKEKRETATLKCYPIPRHDTVYWYQQGPGQDPQFLISFYEKMQSDKGSIPDRFSAQQFSDYHSELNMSSLELGDSALYFCASSLEGVKKLFFGSGTQLSVL.

The chain links TRBV18 to TRBJ1-2, with TRBD1 matching 7 bases. There are 19 residues in the CDR3. From germline, CDR1 is KGHSH and CDR2 LQKENI. V lost 8 bases to trimming and J lost 6 bases; unmatched junction nucleotides: 27. The CDR3 DNA reads TGTGCCAGCCCCGACAGGGCGAACCCAACACCACCCTTCGGCGATGGCTACACCTTC. This gives the protein CASPDRANPTPPFGDGYTF.

The gene calls are TRBV9 and TRBJ2-4; tentative D call: TRBD1 (5 bases). V was shortened by 0 bases and J by 4 bases, with 14 bases between the two germline ends. This CDR3 comprises 16 residues. The V gene's germline CDR1 is SGDLS and CDR2 YYNGEE. This CDR3 is CASSVASTGVKNIQYF. Written as DNA, the CDR3 is TGTGCCAGCAGCGTAGCATCTACAGGAGTTAAAAACATTCAGTACTTC.

This clone occurred a few times. DNA for the CDR3: TGTGCCATCAGTGAGTCCAACGGGGGGGCCCGAGAGACCCAGTACTTC. It specifies CAISESNGGARETQYF. The J gene is TRBJ2-5, the V gene TRBV10-3, with TRBD2 matching over 8 bases. The CDR3 contains 16 residues. V was pared by 0 bases and J by 4 bases, with 7 bases of the junction left unmatched. Germline CDR1 is ENHRY and CDR2 is SYGVKD.

The sample holds one count of this clone. The chain has TRBV5-4 and TRBJ2-7, with TRBD1 as a possible D gene (5 bases). Germline assignment: CDR1 SGHNT and CDR2 YYREEE (reference sequence). The ends were cut back, 2 bases at V and 5 bases at J, with 8 bases in the middle. CDR3 length equals 12 residues. The CDR3 region is CASSFMTDEQYF. The CDR3 nucleotides are TGTGCCAGCAGCTTTATGACAGACGAGCAGTACTTC.

J is TRBJ2-2 and V is TRBV7-8; D unresolved. V was cut by 6 bases and J by 2 bases, with 13 bases left in between. The CDR3 sequence is 15 residues long. Per the germline V gene, CDR1 is SGHVS and CDR2 is FQNEAQ. This CDR3 is CASSIKWPNTGELFF. In DNA form, the CDR3 reads TGTGCCAGCAGTATAAAATGGCCCAACACCGGGGAGCTGTTTTTT.

The chain recombines TRBV5-8 with TRBJ1-3; D unclear. The CDR3 loop spans 15 amino acids. The V gene lost 1 base and the J gene lost 4 bases, with 12 bases spanning the gap. The germline V gene encodes CDR1 SGHTS and CDR2 YDEGEE. The CDR3 sequence is CASSLIGISGNTIYF. In DNA form, the CDR3 reads TGTGCCAGCAGCTTGATCGGGATTTCGGGAAACACCATATATTTT.

The chain employs TRBV5-8 and TRBJ1-6, with 7 bases lining up with TRBD1. This CDR3 region has 17 residues. Germline CDR1 and CDR2: SGHTS and YDEGEE. J lost 7 bases, V lost 2 bases, and 12 bases had no gene match. The CDR3 spells CASSLYTRTGVNSPLHF. CDR3 DNA: TGTGCCAGCAGCTTATATACCCGGACAGGCGTGAATTCACCCCTCCACTTT. The variable domain in full, completed from reference TRBV5-8 and TRBJ1-6, reads EAGVTQSPTHLIKTRGQQATLRCSPISGHTSVYWYQQALGLGLQFLLWYDEGEERNRGNFPPRFSGRQFPNYSSELNVNALELEDSALYLCASSLYTRTGVNSPLHFGNGTRLTVT.

The chain carries TRBV9 and TRBJ1-1; D unclear. The germline V gene has CDR1 SGDLS and CDR2 YYNGEE. The ends were cut back, 3 bases at V and 10 bases at J, with 16 bases in the middle. The CDR3 covers 13 residues. The DNA of the CDR3 is TGTGCCAGCAGCGAAGGTGGAGGGAACGGAGCTTTCTTT. Translating it yields CASSEGGGNGAFF.

CDR3 amino acids: CASSSGTSGFYEQYF. In DNA, the CDR3 is TGCGCCAGCAGCTCCGGGACTAGCGGATTCTACGAGCAGTACTTC. The rearrangement joins TRBV5-1 to TRBJ2-7; 11 bases line up with TRBD2. Losses at the gene ends were 3 bases for V and 3 bases for J; bases not matched to a gene: 5. There are 15 residues in the CDR3. The germline CDR1 and CDR2 sequences are SGHRS and YFSETQ.

The rearrangement links TRBV29-1 to TRBJ1-2; D is unresolved. Germline CDR1 and CDR2: SQVTM and ANQGSEA. V was cut by 0 bases and J by 4 bases, with 18 bases left in between. This CDR3 is 16 amino acids long. CDR3 coding DNA: TGCAGCGTTGAAGATCGCCGCCCGGGAGGTGGCTATGGCTACACCTTC. Translation gives CSVEDRRPGGGYGYTF.

The chain has TRBV7-3 and TRBJ2-3; TRBD1 matches at 10 bases. The V gene end was trimmed by 5 bases and the J gene end by 3 bases; junction bases not matched to a gene: 5. CDR1 and CDR2 from the germline V gene are SGHTA and FQGTGA. This CDR3 is built from 15 residues. CDR3 DNA: TGTGCCAGCAGCCTAAGACAGGGGGCGACAGATACGCAGTATTTT. It specifies CASSLRQGATDTQYF.

The chain has TRBV6-4 and TRBJ2-7; 7 bases line up with TRBD1. Germline assignment: CDR1 MRHNA and CDR2 SNTAGT. The ends lost 4 bases at V and 0 bases at J; junction bases unmatched: 33. The length of the CDR3 is 24 residues. The CDR3 is CASSGSIKLEAGTEKALNSYEQYF. The CDR3 DNA sequence: TGTGCCAGCAGTGGCTCTATTAAGCTCGAAGCAGGGACAGAGAAAGCCCTGAACTCCTACGAGCAGTACTTC.

The rearrangement joins TRBV18 to TRBJ1-6, with TRBD1 matching over 9 bases. CDR1 KGHSH and CDR2 LQKENI come from the germline V gene. This CDR3 has 15 amino acids. The V gene end was trimmed by 3 bases and the J gene end by 7 bases; junction bases not matched to a gene: 4. CDR3 coding DNA: TGTGCCAGCTCACCCAGACAGGGGGGCAATTCACCCCTCCACTTT. Amino acids: CASSPRQGGNSPLHF. The full variable domain, rest sourced from reference TRBV18 and TRBJ1-6, is NAGVMQNPRHLVRRRGQEARLRCSPMKGHSHVYWYRQLPEEGLKFMVYLQKENIIDESGMPKERFSAEFPKEGPSILRIQQVVRGDSAAYFCASSPRQGGNSPLHFGNGTRLTVT.

The chain carries TRBV5-1 and TRBJ1-1, with D perhaps TRBD1 (5 bases). The CDR3 length is 17 residues. Trimming cost V 4 bases and J 4 bases, with 23 bases left between them. Germline assignment: CDR1 SGHRS and CDR2 YFSETQ. CDR3 protein: CASSPVADKNLGTEAFF. Written as DNA, the CDR3 is TGCGCCAGCAGCCCGGTGGCGGACAAAAATTTGGGCACTGAAGCTTTCTTT.